This T cell receptor (beta chain) was captured in a study of blood T cells in healthy people across ages (dated by TCRdb to about 2015). Study-level background: In model experiments, template switching captured about one uniquely barcoded TCR beta cDNA molecule for every two T cells. Using deep sequencing normalized with unique cDNA molecular identifiers, the study measured how TCR beta repertoire diversity changes with age. The donors were divided into four age groups: young (average 16 years), middle-aged (over 35), aged (about 60) and long-lived (around 80). To avoid experimental bias, donors of different ages were spread randomly across the sequencing lanes. Using the same blood draw, the study looked at two additional independent replicas of 1 million unique cDNA reads for two donors, one aged 18 to 30 and the other aged 80 or older.

Libraries were made using 5' RACE. The sequencer listed for this sample is Illumina HiSeq 2500. A second roughly 7 to 11 cycle PCR used a sample-barcoded 5' primer and a J-beta primer mix. A template-switch 5' adaptor carrying 12 random nucleotides introduced a unique molecular identifier onto each TCR beta cDNA molecule. Each sample yielded at least 3 million CDR3-containing paired-end reads. The Mint cDNA synthesis kit, primed by a TRBC-specific oligonucleotide, was used to synthesize first-strand cDNA from all RNA. All cDNA was treated with uracil-DNA glycosylase and then went through a first 18-cycle PCR with the universal primers M1SS and BC2_uni_R. The paper's data handling went like this. Each sample was normalized by randomly selecting 1 million high-quality reads, each carrying a distinct molecular identifier. Instead of being binned into consensus sequences, reads with shared molecular identifiers were discarded. MiTCR, set to a Q25 quality threshold and the strictest error-elimination algorithm, was used for CDR3 identification, clonotype clustering and error correction. A nonparametric unseen species model using Euler transformation provided a lower-bound estimate of total TCR beta diversity. TCRdb redid the processing of the public reads, applying fastp at Q25 and MiXCR, and retained in-frame beta chains. Rows matching on CDR3 protein sequence are summarized as one entry with the most common DNA and genes. TCRdb's processing, not the authors' own work, is the source of the V and J calls. The sample table contains hundreds of thousands of distinct CDR3 sequences; only one count was recorded for 20% to 25% of them. Clones ranked in the top ten supply around a fifth of the sample.

A distance of 11 bases separates the germline ends of V and J, which lose 4 bases and 1 base respectively. CDR3 length: 14 amino acids, cysteine to phenylalanine. Kept here is only the CDR3 DNA, which spans 42 bases and is read in frame from base 1. Looking up the germline V gene yields CDR1 SGHRS and CDR2 YFSETQ. As to this clonotype: The antigen this receptor binds is unknown. No base qualities exist here, and no much larger clone lies one base off it.

The donors were 40 or so Caucasian individuals from Russia, aged 6 to 90 years, who were systemically healthy. Each donor gave around 9.8 milliliters of peripheral blood, collected into EDTA-treated Vacutainer tubes. Ficoll-Paque density-gradient centrifugation was used to isolate PBMCs, with at least 6.5 million obtained per sample. Total RNA was extracted from PBMCs with Trizol reagent, with at least 5.5 micrograms obtained per sample. Naive CD45RAhigh/CD27high T cell percentages were measured by flow cytometry on a PBMC aliquot from every donor. What the work shows at the level of the full study, not this receptor alone: Donor CMV infection status was unknown, potentially confounding age-related changes in expanded clonotypes. Estimates of total diversity based on one million sequenced T cells were considered lower bounds and underestimates. The percentage of naive T cells measured by flow cytometry correlated strongly with observed TCR beta diversity. Observed TCR beta diversity per million T cells fell roughly linearly with age, and a significant reduction was already apparent by age around 40. Because profiling used bulk unsorted PBMCs, naive and antigen-experienced compartments could not be compared conclusively. Compared with the aged group, the long-lived group had more naive CD4+ T cells, fewer expanded clones and increased TCR diversity, a pattern suggesting age selection.

The source is a man between 65 and 79 years old in good health. Recombination joined TRBV5-1 with TRBJ1-1; TRBD1 is a weak D gene call, 6 bases matching. Sequences were obtained from blood. The CDR3 amino acid sequence is: CASSPMTGNTEAFF. The DNA sequence reads TGCGCCAGCAGCCCCATGACAGGGAACACTGAAGCTTTCTTT.